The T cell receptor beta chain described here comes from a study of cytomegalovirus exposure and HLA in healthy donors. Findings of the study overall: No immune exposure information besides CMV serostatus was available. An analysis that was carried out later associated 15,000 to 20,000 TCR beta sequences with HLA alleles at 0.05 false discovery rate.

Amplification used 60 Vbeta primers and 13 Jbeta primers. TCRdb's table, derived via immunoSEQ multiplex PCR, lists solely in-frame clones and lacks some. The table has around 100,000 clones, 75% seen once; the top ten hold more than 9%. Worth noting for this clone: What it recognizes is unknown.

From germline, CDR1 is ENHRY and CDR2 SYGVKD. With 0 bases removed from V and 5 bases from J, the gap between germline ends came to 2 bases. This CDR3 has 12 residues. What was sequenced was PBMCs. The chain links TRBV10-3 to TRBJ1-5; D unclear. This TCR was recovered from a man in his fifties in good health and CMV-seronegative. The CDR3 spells CAISESDQPQHF. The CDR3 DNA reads TGTGCCATCAGTGAGTCCGATCAGCCCCAGCATTTT.